One sample yielded the 25 T cell receptor beta chains listed below, sequenced in a study of T-cell reconstitution after alpha-beta-depleted transplantation in children. A library of TCRbeta sequences, prepared with unique molecular identifiers, was generated. TCRdb reprocessed the PCR reads with MiXCR, giving one entry per CDR3 protein. The sample includes 280,000 or so distinct CDR3 sequences, under 14% of them seen just once. Sample: peripheral blood, taken 180 days after TCRalphabeta/CD19-depleted stem cell transplant. Source of these receptors: a male patient aged 2 to 9 who had a stem cell transplant for chronic granulomatous disease, so the T cells may come from the graft donor.

Worth noting for this clonotype: This may be a read error: a much more frequent sequence differs by one nucleotide. The gene calls are TRBV27 and TRBJ2-7, with D possibly being TRBD1 or TRBD2 (5 bases each). CDR1 is MNHEY, CDR2 SMNVEV, per germline (reference sequence). The length of the CDR3 is 14 residues. Written as DNA, the CDR3 is TGTGCCAGCAGTTTATCCGGGACCAACTACGAGCTGTACTTC. It codes for CASSLSGTNYELYF.

This clonotype was counted at least ten times. This chain links TRBV27 with TRBJ1-2; 7 nucleotides line up with TRBD1. The V segment lost 5 bases and the J segment 2 bases; nucleotides outside the gene matches: 8. The CDR3 extends over 15 amino acids. Germline V gene lookup returns CDR1 MNHEY and CDR2 SMNVEV (reference sequence). CDR3: CASSETGTPNYGYTF. As DNA, the CDR3 is TGTGCCAGCAGTGAGACAGGGACCCCGAACTATGGCTACACCTTC.

This clonotype was seen repeatedly, ten times or more. The rearrangement uses TRBV9 and TRBJ1-2; 7 bases fit TRBD1. CDR3 length: 16 residues. The germline V gene encodes CDR1 SGDLS and CDR2 YYNGEE. V shed 3 bases and J 6 bases; nucleotides not matched to a gene: 14. The CDR3 is CASSAPFPGTADGYTF. In DNA form, the CDR3 reads TGTGCCAGCAGCGCTCCGTTCCCCGGGACAGCAGATGGCTACACCTTC.

This clonotype was counted many times. The J gene is TRBJ2-3, the V gene TRBV11-2; D uncertain. CDR1 is SGHAT, CDR2 FQNNGV, per germline. Trimming stripped 4 bases from V and 6 bases from J, with 17 bases between. The CDR3 loop spans 15 amino acids. The CDR3 reads CASSSDLGAMDTQYF. Here the CDR3 DNA reads TGTGCCAGCAGCTCGGACCTTGGTGCAATGGATACGCAGTATTTT.

This clonotype was counted many times. This sequence joins TRBV3-1 and TRBJ2-2; D is possibly TRBD1 or TRBD2 (7 bases each). This CDR3 comprises 16 residues. V lost 6 bases and J lost 10, with 24 bases in between. Germline V gives CDR1 LGHDT, CDR2 YNNKEL (reference sequence). CDR3 in amino acids: CASSPFVGGGEEELFF. The CDR3 nucleotides read TGTGCCAGCAGTCCATTTGTGGGAGGGGGCGAAGAGGAGCTGTTTTTT.

In its sample, this clonotype was seen many times. This chain connects TRBV5-5 to TRBJ1-3; D gene ambiguous. Per the germline V gene, CDR1 is SGHKS and CDR2 is YYEKEE (reference sequence). Trimming took 4 bases from V and 0 from J, leaving 8 bases between them. The CDR3 covers 14 residues. CDR3 in amino acids: CASSGGLSGNTIYF. CDR3 nucleotide sequence: TGTGCCAGCAGCGGTGGCCTCTCTGGAAACACCATATATTTT.

This clonotype was detected ten times or more. V gene TRBV7-2 combines with J gene TRBJ2-3; tentatively, D is TRBD2 (6 bases). V lost 3 bases to trimming and J lost 1 base, with 11 bases between them. CDR1 is SGHTA and CDR2 is FQGNSA in the germline V gene. This CDR3 comprises 15 residues. The CDR3 DNA reads as TGTGCCAGCAGCTTGCAGGGAGGCCGCACAGATACGCAGTATTTT. Protein product: CASSLQGGRTDTQYF. Variable domain in full (rest from reference TRBV7-2 and TRBJ2-3): GAGVSQSPSNKVTEKGKDVELRCDPISGHTALYWYRQSLGQGLEFLIYFQGNSAPDKSGLPSDRFSAERTGGSVSTLTIQRTQQEDSAVYLCASSLQGGRTDTQYFGPGTRLTVL.

This clonotype was counted ten times or more. V gene TRBV7-2 combines with J gene TRBJ2-5; the D gene is possibly TRBD2 (5 bases). This CDR3 comprises 15 residues. Looked up from germline, CDR1 is SGHTA and CDR2 is FQGNSA. Trimming pared 4 bases from V and 0 bases from J, leaving 12 bases between. The CDR3, as DNA: TGTGCCAGCAGCTCCTATAGCGCAAACCAAGAGACCCAGTACTTC. Its translation: CASSSYSANQETQYF.

This clonotype was counted at least ten times. The rearrangement links TRBV20-1 to TRBJ2-3; no clear D gene. Per the germline V gene, CDR1 is DFQATT and CDR2 is SNEGSKA (reference sequence). With 3 bases removed from V and 4 bases from J, the gap between germline ends came to 11 bases. The CDR3 contains 13 residues. In DNA form, the CDR3 reads TGCAGTGCTAGCCCCCCTGCGGCAGATACGCAGTATTTT. This encodes CSASPPAADTQYF.

In its sample, this clonotype was seen many times. V and J are TRBV7-9 and TRBJ2-3; D remains unclear. Germline V gives CDR1 SEHNR, CDR2 FQNEAQ (reference sequence). The CDR3 consists of 15 residues. Trimming removed 3 bases at V and 2 bases at J, with 12 bases between. This chain's CDR3 is CASSLGWAVTDTQYF. The CDR3 nucleotides are TGTGCCAGCAGCTTGGGGTGGGCCGTCACAGATACGCAGTATTTT.

This clonotype occurred many times. The CDR3 protein is CASSYVKLRWNQPQHF. The CDR3 DNA reads TGTGCCAGCAGTTACGTGAAATTACGGTGGAATCAGCCCCAGCATTTT. The chain has TRBV6-2 or TRBV6-3 and TRBJ1-5; D is unclear. In germline, CDR1 is MNHEY, CDR2 SVGEGT. CDR3 length: 16 amino acids. V lost 2 bases to trimming and J lost 4 bases, with 15 bases between them.

This clonotype occurred many times. This chain connects TRBV10-1 to TRBJ2-3, with TRBD2 identical over 7 bases. V lost 3 bases and J lost 6; bases outside the gene matches: 9. CDR3 size: 15 residues. CDR1 is WNHNN and CDR2 is SYGVQD in the germline V gene (reference sequence). The CDR3 sequence: CASSDIGTTEDTQYF. CDR3 DNA sequence: TGCGCCAGCAGTGACATCGGGACTACCGAGGATACGCAGTATTTT.

The table lists this clonotype with many counts. V gene TRBV4-2 combines with J gene TRBJ2-1; 11 bases fit TRBD2. Losses at the gene ends were 4 bases for V and 9 bases for J; bases not matched to a gene: 14. In germline, CDR1 is LGHNA, CDR2 YNFKEQ. The CDR3 spans 17 residues. CDR3 nucleotides: TGTGCCAGCAGCCCGTCCGACACTAGCGGGAGAACTGTTGAGCAGTTCTTC. Translating gives CASSPSDTSGRTVEQFF.

This clonotype occurred many times. The chain is built from TRBV12-3 or TRBV12-4 and TRBJ2-1; D may correspond to TRBD1 or TRBD2 (5 bases each). The CDR3 sequence is 16 residues long. The V gene lost 5 bases and the J gene lost 5 bases, with 19 bases spanning the gap. CDR3 region: CASSDRVGQGHNEQFF. The CDR3 coding sequence is TGTGCCAGCAGTGACCGGGTGGGGCAGGGACACAATGAGCAGTTCTTC.

The V call is TRBV29-1, the J call TRBJ2-7, with D hard to call. CDR3 size: 14 residues. Germline lookup yields CDR1 SQVTM and CDR2 ANQGSEA. V dropped 4 bases and J dropped 0 bases, with 13 bases sitting between them. This CDR3 reads CSVAPGRNSYEQYF. For the CDR3, the DNA is TGCAGCGTTGCCCCCGGCAGGAACTCCTACGAGCAGTACTTC.

A remark on this clonotype: A much larger clone is a single base away; this may be a read error. The V and J genes are TRBV7-2 and TRBJ1-5, with D unresolved. The germline V gene encodes CDR1 SGHTA and CDR2 FQGNSA. The CDR3 runs to 14 residues. The CDR3 nucleotides read TGTGCCAGCAGCTTCGAGCACTCTAATCATCCCCAGCATTTT. Amino acid sequence: CASSFEHSNHPQHF. Using reference TRBV7-2 and TRBJ1-5 for the parts outside the CDR3, the full variable domain is GAGVSQSPSNKVTEKGKDVELRCDPISGHTALYWYRQSLGQGLEFLIYFQGNSAPDKSGLPSDRFSAERTGGSVSTLTIQRTQQEDSAVYLCASSFEHSNHPQHFGDGTRLSIL.

In its sample, this clonotype was seen many times. The chain links TRBV5-1 to TRBJ2-5; 7 positions match TRBD1. V was pared by 0 bases and J by 5 bases, with 4 bases of the junction left unmatched. Germline V CDR1 and CDR2: SGHRS, YFSETQ. This CDR3 contains 14 residues. CDR3 region: CASSLVARGETQYF. The CDR3 DNA follows: TGCGCCAGCAGCTTGGTAGCCAGGGGGGAGACCCAGTACTTC.

The rearrangement joins TRBV5-4 to TRBJ2-5, with D maybe TRBD1 (5 bases). Germline V gene data show CDR1 as SGHNT and CDR2 as YYREEE (reference sequence). The CDR3 consists of 14 residues. Trimming cost V 0 bases and J 1 base, with 7 bases left between them. DNA of the CDR3: TGTGCCAGCAGCTTGGGACAGATCCAAGAGACCCAGTACTTC. Protein sequence: CASSLGQIQETQYF.

This clonotype appeared many times. The rearrangement joins TRBV28 to TRBJ2-7; the match to TRBD2 covers 10 bases. CDR1 is MDHEN and CDR2 is SYDVKM in the germline V gene. The CDR3 consists of 14 residues. Germline trimming cut 6 bases from V and 3 bases from J; bases unmatched to any gene: 5. CDR3 sequence reads: CASRKRTSGYEQYF. CDR3 nucleotides: TGTGCCAGCAGAAAGAGGACTAGCGGCTACGAGCAGTACTTC.

This clonotype was detected ten times or more. V usage is TRBV14 and J usage is TRBJ2-7, with D unresolved. There are 14 residues in the CDR3. Germline V gene sequence: CDR1 SGHDN, CDR2 FVKESK. V lost 1 base and J 2 bases, leaving 9 bases between the germline ends. This CDR3 reads CASSQAIGAYEQYF. CDR3 sequence (DNA): TGTGCCAGCAGCCAAGCCATCGGAGCCTACGAGCAGTACTTC.

At least ten counts were recorded for this clonotype. V is TRBV7-2 and J is TRBJ1-2, with D possibly matching TRBD1 (6 bases). There are 15 residues in the CDR3. Germline V gene sequence: CDR1 SGHTA, CDR2 FQGNSA. Deletions cut 4 bases from V and 0 bases from J, with 12 bases between. CDR3 in DNA: TGTGCCAGCAGCTCACAGGGCTCAACTAACTATGGCTACACCTTC. It yields the protein CASSSQGSTNYGYTF.

The sample holds a few counts of this clonotype. V and J are TRBV19 and TRBJ2-4; the D is unclear. The V gene lost 7 bases and the J gene lost 6 bases, with 16 bases spanning the gap. In germline, CDR1 is LNHDA, CDR2 SQIVND (reference sequence). The CDR3 is 14 amino acids. The CDR3 nucleotides are TGTGCCAGTAATTCTCTAAGAAATGCAAACATTCAGTACTTC. Amino acids: CASNSLRNANIQYF.

The rearrangement joins TRBV25-1 to TRBJ2-7; no clear D. This CDR3 spans 15 amino acids. With 2 bases removed from V and 0 bases from J, the gap between germline ends came to 11 bases. Germline CDR1 reads MGHDK; CDR2 reads SYGVNS. The CDR3 spells CASSENLGSSYEQYF. The CDR3 region has the DNA TGTGCCAGCAGTGAAAATTTGGGAAGCTCCTACGAGCAGTACTTC.

This clonotype was observed at least ten times. The rearrangement uses TRBV12-3 or TRBV12-4 and TRBJ1-4, with a weak D call TRBD1 (5 bases). Trimming left V 5 bases short and J 8 bases short, with 18 bases between. CDR3 length equals 15 residues. DNA of the CDR3: TGTGCCAGCAGTCCATTCCGGGGGGAGAGGGAAAAACTGTTTTTT. Protein sequence: CASSPFRGEREKLFF.

This clonotype was seen many times. The chain has TRBV10-3 and TRBJ2-3; 8 bases align to TRBD2. J gave up 2 bases and V 2 bases, and 3 bases lay outside the gene matches. This CDR3 spans 15 amino acids. Germline CDR1 and CDR2: ENHRY and SYGVKD. CDR3 in amino acids: CAISEERETTDTQYF. CDR3 in DNA: TGTGCCATCAGTGAGGAGCGGGAGACCACAGATACGCAGTATTTT.